These 27 T cell receptor beta chains were sequenced from one sample in a study of somatic mutations in cytotoxic T cells in rheumatoid arthritis. Sequencing used immunoSEQ multiplex PCR; TCRdb keeps in-frame clones, though not all of them. The data contain approximately 24,000 clones, roughly 74% of them singletons. Sequenced input: CD8+ T cells sorted from blood. Receptor source: a woman younger than 30 in good health.

The rearrangement links TRBV2 to TRBJ1-2, with no clear D. Between the trimmed V and J ends, which lost 11 bases and 4 bases, there was a span of 17 bases. The CDR3 totals 13 residues. CDR1 is SNHLY and CDR2 is FYNNEI in the germline V gene. The CDR3 DNA sequence: TGTGCCGTGCTGTCAGAACCGGGCTATGGCTACACCTTC. Protein: CAVLSEPGYGYTF. The variable domain in full, with the rest retrieved from reference TRBV2 and TRBJ1-2, is EPEVTQTPSHQVTQMGQEVILRCVPISNHLYFYWYRQILGQKVEFLVSFYNNEISEKSEIFDDQFSVERPDGSNFTLKIRSTKLEDSAMYFCAVLSEPGYGYTFGSGTRLTVV.

This clone was counted between two and nine times. The V gene is TRBV29-1, the J gene TRBJ1-1, with D possibly being TRBD1 (5 bases). V lost 0 bases and J 10 bases, leaving 21 bases between the germline ends. Germline V lookup: CDR1 SQVTM, CDR2 ANQGSEA. The CDR3 length is 15 residues. The DNA for the CDR3 is TGCAGCGTTGAAGATCCGGGGGGAGCCGAGGTCCGAGCTTTCTTT. Amino acid sequence: CSVEDPGGAEVRAFF.

The gene calls are TRBV7-6 and TRBJ1-1; possibly TRBD1 for D (6 bases). Germline V gene data show CDR1 as SGHVS and CDR2 as FNYEAQ. The CDR3 sequence is 16 residues long. Trimming stripped 2 bases from V and 4 bases from J, with 17 bases between. CDR3 DNA: TGTGCCAGCAGCTTAAATGAGGGGGGCTTAGTCACTGAAGCTTTCTTT. Translated, it gives CASSLNEGGLVTEAFF.

The chain joins TRBV28 to TRBJ2-7; a possible D gene is TRBD2 (6 bases). The CDR3 consists of 14 residues. In germline, CDR1 is MDHEN, CDR2 SYDVKM. Trimming pared 6 bases from V and 3 bases from J, leaving 15 bases between. The CDR3 region is CASSPSGLGYEQYF. CDR3 nucleotides: TGTGCCAGCAGCCCCTCGGGACTGGGCTACGAGCAGTACTTC.

The chain carries TRBV28 and TRBJ2-7; no reliable D call. Germline V CDR1 and CDR2: MDHEN, SYDVKM. The ends were cut back, 1 base at V and 7 bases at J, with 11 bases in the middle. The CDR3 is 13 residues long. The chain's CDR3 is CASSLFGVWEQYF. In DNA, the CDR3 is TGTGCCAGCAGTTTATTTGGGGTGTGGGAGCAGTACTTC.

Only a few counts were recorded for this clone. The chain carries TRBV7-9 and TRBJ2-3; the D gene is possibly TRBD1 (5 bases). CDR1 SEHNR and CDR2 FQNEAQ come from the germline V gene (reference sequence). Trimming took 4 bases from V and 0 from J, leaving 11 bases between them. The CDR3 runs 15 residues. The CDR3 protein is CASSWEGVSTDTQYF. CDR3 bases: TGTGCCAGCAGCTGGGAAGGGGTTAGCACAGATACGCAGTATTTT. The complete variable domain, with remaining parts taken from reference TRBV7-9 and TRBJ2-3, reads DTGVSQNPRHKITKRGQNVTFRCDPISEHNRLYWYRQTLGQGPEFLTYFQNEAQLEKSRLLSDRFSAERPKGSFSTLEIQRTEQGDSAMYLCASSWEGVSTDTQYFGPGTRLTVL.

The chain uses TRBV7-9 and TRBJ2-2; D unclear. Germline CDR1 and CDR2: SEHNR and FQNEAQ (reference sequence). The CDR3 length is 13 residues. V was trimmed by 8 bases and J by 4 bases, leaving 11 bases between them. CDR3 DNA: TGTGCCAGCCCTATTCTACTCACCGGGGAGCTGTTTTTT. This translates into CASPILLTGELFF.

The table lists this clone with a few counts. The DNA of the CDR3 is TGTGCCAGCAGCTCATCGGGACGACTAGGCGAGCAGTACGTC. Its protein is CASSSSGRLGEQYV. This chain joins TRBV7-8 and TRBJ2-7; perhaps TRBD2 as D (6 bases). Germline V gives CDR1 SGHVS, CDR2 FQNEAQ. V was trimmed by 4 bases and J by 6 bases, leaving 16 bases between them. This CDR3 is built from 14 residues.

A few counts support this clone. The chain uses TRBV19 and TRBJ1-1; D ambiguous. Germline lookup yields CDR1 LNHDA and CDR2 SQIVND (reference sequence). V was trimmed by 2 bases and J by 4 bases, leaving 8 bases between them. The CDR3 totals 13 residues. The chain's CDR3 is CASSIQAGTEAFF. The CDR3 DNA follows: TGTGCCAGTAGTATACAGGCGGGCACTGAAGCTTTCTTT.

The chain couples TRBV18 to TRBJ1-1; D is unresolved. V lost 3 bases, J lost 5 bases, and 31 bases lay in between. From germline, CDR1 is KGHSH and CDR2 LQKENI. This CDR3 is 20 amino acids long. Here the CDR3 reads CASSPTGSNTAGAWGTEAFF. The CDR3 nucleotides read TGTGCCAGCTCACCGACGGGAAGCAACACAGCAGGCGCGTGGGGTACTGAAGCTTTCTTT.

The chain combines TRBV5-6 with TRBJ2-4; perhaps D is TRBD1 or TRBD2 (6 bases each). Trimming cost V 4 bases and J 6 bases, with 11 bases left between them. CDR1 SGHDT and CDR2 YYEEEE come from the germline V gene. CDR3 length: 13 amino acids. DNA of the CDR3: TGTGCCAGCAGCGTGTGGGGGGCAAACATTCAGTACTTC. Its translation: CASSVWGANIQYF.

This sequence joins TRBV27 and TRBJ2-1; 7 nucleotides align to TRBD2. CDR1 is MNHEY, CDR2 SMNVEV, per germline (reference sequence). The CDR3 length is 12 residues. The ends lost 4 bases at V and 10 bases at J; junction bases unmatched: 4. The CDR3 region has the DNA TGTGCCAGCAGTTCAGGACTAGTAGAGCAGTTCTTC. This encodes CASSSGLVEQFF.

The CDR3 bases are TGTGCCAGCAGTGAACTGGGTTCGACAACTAATGAAAAACTGTTTTTT. Translating gives CASSELGSTTNEKLFF. The chain is built from TRBV6-1 and TRBJ1-4; no reliable D call. Trimming shortened V by 2 bases and J by 0 bases, and 10 bases separated the two germline ends. CDR1 MNHNS and CDR2 SASEGT come from the germline V gene. This CDR3 has 16 residues.

The chain employs TRBV5-1 and TRBJ2-7; 9 nucleotides agree with TRBD1. The germline CDR1 and CDR2 sequences are SGHRS and YFSETQ. This CDR3 is 16 amino acids long. V dropped 0 bases and J dropped 3; count of bases not matched to a gene: 7. The CDR3 is CASSLGPGQGLYEQYF. The CDR3 DNA sequence: TGCGCCAGCAGCTTGGGGCCGGGACAGGGTCTCTACGAGCAGTACTTC.

This clone was counted once. V and J are TRBV30 and TRBJ1-5; D call uncertain. CDR3 length equals 14 residues. Trimming removed 0 bases from V and 0 bases from J, with 6 bases in between. The germline CDR1 and CDR2 sequences are GTSNPN and SVGIG (reference sequence). The CDR3 sequence: CAWSVTHSNQPQHF. The CDR3 bases are TGTGCCTGGAGTGTAACCCATAGCAATCAGCCCCAGCATTTT.

The rearrangement uses TRBV6-1 and TRBJ2-5, with a tentative D call TRBD2 (6 bases). Trimming removed 3 bases at V and 1 base at J, with 15 bases between. Germline CDR1 MNHNS, CDR2 SASEGT. This CDR3 region has 16 residues. The CDR3 protein is CASSELEGRLQETQYF. The CDR3 region has the DNA TGTGCCAGCAGTGAGTTGGAGGGGAGGCTCCAAGAGACCCAGTACTTC.

This chain links TRBV28 with TRBJ2-5; tentatively, D is TRBD1 or TRBD2 (5 bases each). The CDR3 extends over 15 amino acids. Trimming removed 7 bases at V and 1 base at J, with 16 bases between. From germline, CDR1 is MDHEN and CDR2 SYDVKM. The DNA of the CDR3 is TGTGCCAGCACCACCCAATCGGGACGCCAAGAGACCCAGTACTTC. Its translation is CASTTQSGRQETQYF.

This clone was detected only a few times. The CDR3 reads CASSLGSRPPDTQYF. CDR3 nucleotide sequence: TGTGCCAGCAGCTTAGGTTCCAGGCCTCCGGATACGCAGTATTTT. The chain combines TRBV7-9 with TRBJ2-3; D call uncertain. Trimming removed 1 base from V and 6 bases from J, with 14 bases in between. The CDR3 has 15 residues. Per the germline V gene, CDR1 is SEHNR and CDR2 is FQNEAQ (reference sequence).

This chain joins TRBV30 and TRBJ2-3, with a weak D call TRBD2 (6 bases). The CDR3 totals 14 residues. CDR1 is GTSNPN, CDR2 SVGIG, per germline (reference sequence). Trimming left V 3 bases short and J 2 bases short, with 12 bases between. This CDR3 is CAWSGTQDTDTQYF. CDR3 sequence (DNA): TGTGCCTGGAGCGGGACTCAAGACACAGATACGCAGTATTTT.

The chain carries TRBV28 and TRBJ1-4; D ambiguous. CDR1 is MDHEN and CDR2 is SYDVKM in the germline V gene. V was pared by 6 bases and J by 7 bases, with 9 bases between. The CDR3 is made up of 12 amino acids. The CDR3 spells CASSFRVEKLFF. The CDR3 coding sequence is TGTGCCAGCAGCTTCAGAGTTGAAAAACTGTTTTTT.

The J gene is TRBJ2-7, the V gene TRBV28, with D unresolved. Germline CDR1 reads MDHEN; CDR2 reads SYDVKM. The CDR3 is 14 residues long. V lost 4 bases and J lost 2, with 12 bases in between. DNA of the CDR3: TGTGCCAGCAGTTCGATAGCACACACCTACGAGCAGTACTTC. Its protein product is CASSSIAHTYEQYF.

J is TRBJ1-2 and V is TRBV28; D not resolved. There are 13 residues in the CDR3. The V end was cut by 3 bases, the J end by 7 bases, with 12 bases between. In germline, CDR1 is MDHEN, CDR2 SYDVKM. CDR3 nucleotides: TGTGCCAGCAGTTTCGGAGACCCAAGTGGCTACACCTTC. It yields the protein CASSFGDPSGYTF.

The chain recombines TRBV29-1 with TRBJ2-3; weak D call: TRBD1 (6 bases). Deletions cut 7 bases from V and 4 bases from J, with 21 bases between. CDR1 and CDR2 from the germline V gene are SQVTM and ANQGSEA. The CDR3 is 15 residues long. The CDR3 reads CSAVPGWGHADTQYF. The CDR3 DNA sequence: TGCAGCGCAGTCCCCGGCTGGGGGCACGCAGATACGCAGTATTTT.

The genes are TRBV5-1 and TRBJ2-3, with D possibly matching TRBD1 (5 bases). Germline V lookup: CDR1 SGHRS, CDR2 YFSETQ. The CDR3 totals 14 residues. V shed 2 bases and J shed 3 bases, with 10 bases lying between them. Here the CDR3 DNA reads TGCGCCAGCAGCTTAGACAGTCCAACAGATACGCAGTATTTT. Its protein product is CASSLDSPTDTQYF.

This chain connects TRBV7-9 to TRBJ1-1; D is possibly TRBD1 (5 bases). V was pared by 1 base and J by 4 bases, with 7 bases between. Germline loops: CDR1 SEHNR, CDR2 FQNEAQ (reference sequence). CDR3 length equals 13 residues. The CDR3: CASSLGQGTEAFF. CDR3 bases: TGTGCCAGCAGCTTAGGGCAGGGCACTGAAGCTTTCTTT.

This chain uses TRBV27 with TRBJ1-1; 7 positions agree with TRBD1. From germline, CDR1 is MNHEY and CDR2 SMNVEV (reference sequence). This CDR3 is built from 15 residues. The V segment lost 5 bases and the J segment 3 bases; nucleotides outside the gene matches: 9. The CDR3 is CASSPSTGWDTEAFF. The CDR3, as DNA: TGTGCCAGCAGTCCGTCGACAGGGTGGGACACTGAAGCTTTCTTT.

Here the CDR3 DNA reads TGTGCCAGCAGCCCGGGACAGGGAGACTCTGAAGCTTTCTTT. Translated, it gives CASSPGQGDSEAFF. The rearrangement links TRBV5-4 to TRBJ1-1, with TRBD1 matching 9 bases. The J segment lost 6 bases and the V segment lost 4 bases, leaving 7 bases of the junction unmatched. The CDR3 is made up of 14 amino acids. Germline V CDR1 and CDR2: SGHNT, YYREEE (reference sequence).